The clone carrying this TCR beta chain was observed a few times. Its antigen is as yet unknown. One end of the junction does not line up with germline, which may come from a read error. The CDR3 is 12 residues long. CDR1 is MNHNS, CDR2 SASEGT, per germline. This entry comes from a study of cytomegalovirus exposure and HLA in healthy donors. Study-wide findings and caveats: When analyzed later, a missense DCLRE1C variant was found to be linked to TCR beta V- and J-gene trimming. Whilst most TCR sequences proved rare, a subset of public TCRs occurred across many donors. Beyond CMV serostatus, there was no information to go on about immune exposure. For cytomegalovirus status, the classifier reportedly gave diagnoses with high specificity and sensitivity.

The PCR used 60 Vbeta and 13 Jbeta primers. Sequencing used immunoSEQ multiplex PCR; TCRdb keeps in-frame clones, though not all of them. Of tens of thousands of clones in the sample, 77% were seen once. The rearrangement joins TRBV6-1 to TRBJ2-7; 8 bases align to TRBD2. The receptor was isolated from a man in his forties or fifties in good health and CMV-seropositive. The sequenced sample was PBMCs. This CDR3 reads CASSELAGGDHF. DNA of the CDR3: TGTGCCAGCAGTGAATTGGCGGGAGGTGACCACTTC.